Sequencing of this TCR beta chain was carried out in a study of blood T cell repertoires in COVID-19. Data came from immunoSEQ multiplex PCR; TCRdb stores just in-frame clones and leaves some out. The table shows about 180,000 clones, with 65% to 90% occurring only once. All recovered Cohort 3 donors got two negative PCRs, got clearance, or saw symptom resolution. Sequences were obtained from PBMCs or T cells enriched from blood (not recorded which). This clonotype originated in a man aged 45-60 years who had recovered from COVID-19.

This chain's CDR3 is CASSEMSSVNEQFF. CDR3 sequence (DNA): TGTGCCAGCAGTGAAATGTCTAGCGTCAATGAGCAGTTCTTC. V usage is TRBV2 and J usage is TRBJ2-1; possibly TRBD2 for D (6 bases). Deletions cut 2 bases from V and 6 bases from J, with 11 bases between. The CDR3 contains 14 residues. From germline, CDR1 is SNHLY and CDR2 FYNNEI.